One T cell receptor (beta chain) is described in this entry. Its antigen is still unknown. Treatment meaning: roughly ten-day PBMC culture with coronavirus spike peptide pools or control peptides (ViraFEST assay). Unexposed donor CD4+ T cells predated the COVID-19 pandemic, collected 2011-2018. Cultured CD4+ T-cell DNA underwent Oncomine TCR Beta short-read sequencing. CD4+ T cells were cultured, and genomic DNA was extracted from them. TCRdb used MiXCR to reprocess the PCR reads, holding one entry per CDR3 protein. The sample contains roughly 4,900 distinct CDR3 sequences, around three fifths of which appear only once. The CDR3 is 16 residues long. Trimming shortened V by 0 bases and J by 4 bases, and 15 bases separated the two germline ends. Germline loops: CDR1 SGHVS, CDR2 FNYEAQ. The sample originates from a study of vaccination and CD4 T cells after COVID-19.

J is TRBJ1-1 and V is TRBV7-6; no definite D call. The sequenced material came from CD4+ T cells from blood, cultured in vitro. The clonotype originates from a human donor in good health. The CDR3 sequence is CASSLALLRQPTEAFF. The CDR3, as DNA: TGTGCCAGCAGCTTAGCTTTACTTCGGCAGCCCACTGAAGCTTTCTTT.